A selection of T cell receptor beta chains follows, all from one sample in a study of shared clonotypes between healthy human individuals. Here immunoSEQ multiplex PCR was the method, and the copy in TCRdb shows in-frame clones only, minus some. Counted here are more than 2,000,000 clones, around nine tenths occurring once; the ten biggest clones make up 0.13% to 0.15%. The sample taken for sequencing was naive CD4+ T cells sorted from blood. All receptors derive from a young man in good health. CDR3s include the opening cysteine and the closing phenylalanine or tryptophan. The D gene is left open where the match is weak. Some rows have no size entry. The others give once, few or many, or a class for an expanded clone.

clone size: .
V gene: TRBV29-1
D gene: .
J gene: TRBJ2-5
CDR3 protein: CSVQPKETQYF
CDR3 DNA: TGCAGCGTCCAACCCAAGGAGACCCAGTACTTC

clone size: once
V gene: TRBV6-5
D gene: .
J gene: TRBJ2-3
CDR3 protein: CASTNSGTQYF
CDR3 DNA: TGTGCCAGCACCAACTCGGGTACGCAGTATTTT

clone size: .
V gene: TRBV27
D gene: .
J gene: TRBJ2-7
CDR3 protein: CASSLARTYYEQYF
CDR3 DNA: TGTGCCAGCAGTTTAGCTAGAACTTACTACGAGCAGTACTTC

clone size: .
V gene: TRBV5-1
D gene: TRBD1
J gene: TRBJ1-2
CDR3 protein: CASSLGPSTGEGGYTF
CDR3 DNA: TGCGCCAGCAGCTTGGGACCCTCGACAGGGGAGGGCGGCTACACCTTC

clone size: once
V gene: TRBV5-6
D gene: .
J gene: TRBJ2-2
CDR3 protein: CASSLRGGSGELFF
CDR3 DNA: TGTGCCAGCAGCCTCAGGGGCGGTTCCGGGGAGCTGTTTTTT

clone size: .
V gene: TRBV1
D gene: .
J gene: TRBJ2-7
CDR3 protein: CTSSQGLLAGNCCEQYF
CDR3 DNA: TGCACCAGCAGCCAGGGCTTACTAGCGGGAAATTGCTGCGAGCAGTACTTC

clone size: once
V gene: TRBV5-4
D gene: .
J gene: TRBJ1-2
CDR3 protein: CASSLVNPRGGTNGYTF
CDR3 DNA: TGTGCCAGCAGCTTGGTAAACCCCCGGGGGGGGACCAATGGCTACACCTTC

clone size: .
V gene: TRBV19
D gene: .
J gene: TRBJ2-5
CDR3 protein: CASSRGRQETQYF
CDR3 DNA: TGTGCCAGTAGTAGGGGGCGGCAAGAGACCCAGTACTTC

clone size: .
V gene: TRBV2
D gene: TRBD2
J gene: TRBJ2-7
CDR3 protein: CASQREASYEQYF
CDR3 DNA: TGTGCCAGTCAGCGGGAGGCCTCCTACGAGCAGTACTTC

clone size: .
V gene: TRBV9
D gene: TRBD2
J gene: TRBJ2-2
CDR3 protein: CASSVAGGGYTGELFF
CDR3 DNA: TGTGCCAGCAGCGTAGCGGGAGGGGGTTACACCGGGGAGCTGTTTTTT

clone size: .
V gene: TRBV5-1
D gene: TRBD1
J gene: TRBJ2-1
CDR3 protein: CASSFGDRFYNEQFF
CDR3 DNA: TGCGCCAGCAGCTTCGGGGACAGATTCTACAATGAGCAGTTCTTC

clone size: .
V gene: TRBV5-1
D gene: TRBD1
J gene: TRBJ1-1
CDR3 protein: CASSLPRTGDTEAFF
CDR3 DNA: TGCGCCAGCAGCTTGCCTCGGACAGGGGACACTGAAGCTTTCTTT

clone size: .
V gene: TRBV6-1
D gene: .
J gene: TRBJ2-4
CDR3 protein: CASRVYVENIQYF
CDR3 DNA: TGTGCCAGCAGGGTATATGTGGAAAACATTCAGTACTTC

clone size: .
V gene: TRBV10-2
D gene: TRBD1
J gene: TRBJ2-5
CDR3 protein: CASALQGAVEKTQYF
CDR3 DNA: TGCGCCAGCGCCCTACAGGGGGCGGTCGAAAAGACCCAGTACTTC

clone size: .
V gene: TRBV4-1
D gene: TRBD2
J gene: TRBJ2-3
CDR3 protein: CASSQTGLATDTQYF
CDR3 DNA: TGCGCCAGCAGCCAAACGGGACTAGCAACAGATACGCAGTATTTT

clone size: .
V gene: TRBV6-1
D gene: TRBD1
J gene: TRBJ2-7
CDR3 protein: CASSRTGSYEQYF
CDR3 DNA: TGTGCCAGCAGCCGGACAGGCAGCTACGAGCAGTACTTC

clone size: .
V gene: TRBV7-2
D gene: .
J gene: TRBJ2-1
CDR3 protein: CAIRGAASNEQFF
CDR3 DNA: TGTGCCATCCGGGGGGCAGCATCCAATGAGCAGTTCTTC

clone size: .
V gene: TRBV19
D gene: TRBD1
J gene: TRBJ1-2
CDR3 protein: CASRRPGTGGPNYGYTF
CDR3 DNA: TGTGCCAGTAGACGACCCGGGACAGGCGGCCCTAACTATGGCTACACCTTC

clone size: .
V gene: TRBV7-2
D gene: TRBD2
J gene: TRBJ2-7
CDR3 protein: CASSLGAGGSYEQYF
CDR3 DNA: TGTGCCAGCAGCTTAGGAGCGGGAGGTTCCTACGAGCAGTACTTC

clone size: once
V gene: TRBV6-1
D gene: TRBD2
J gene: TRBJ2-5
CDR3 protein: CASPSGTKETQYF
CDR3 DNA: TGTGCCAGCCCTTCCGGGACTAAGGAGACCCAGTACTTC

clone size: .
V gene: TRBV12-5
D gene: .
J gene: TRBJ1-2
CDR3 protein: CASGPTGARDYGYTF
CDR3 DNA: TGTGCTAGTGGACCGACAGGCGCCCGCGACTATGGCTACACCTTC

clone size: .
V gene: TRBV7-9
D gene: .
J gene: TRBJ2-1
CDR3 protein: CASSLLGYGEQFF
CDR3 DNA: TGTGCCAGCAGCTTGTTGGGGTATGGGGAGCAGTTCTTC

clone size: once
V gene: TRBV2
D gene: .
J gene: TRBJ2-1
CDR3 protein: CASSVWGGGNNEQFF
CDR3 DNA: TGTGCCAGCAGTGTGTGGGGTGGTGGAAACAATGAGCAGTTCTTC

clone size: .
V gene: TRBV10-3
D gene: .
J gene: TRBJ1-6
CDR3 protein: CAIKDAASPLHF
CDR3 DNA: TGTGCCATTAAGGACGCTGCTTCACCCCTCCACTTT

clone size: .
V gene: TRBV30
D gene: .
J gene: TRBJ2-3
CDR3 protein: CAWSVGSPSGDTQYF
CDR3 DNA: TGTGCCTGGAGTGTAGGGTCCCCCTCCGGGGATACGCAGTATTTT

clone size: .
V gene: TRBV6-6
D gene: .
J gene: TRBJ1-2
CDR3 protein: CASSGVGDGYTF
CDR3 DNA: TGTGCCAGCAGCGGAGTAGGTGATGGCTACACCTTC

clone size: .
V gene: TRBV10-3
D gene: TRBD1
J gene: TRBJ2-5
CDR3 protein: CAISLGDRYYQETQYF
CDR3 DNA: TGTGCCATCAGCTTAGGGGACAGATATTACCAAGAGACCCAGTACTTC

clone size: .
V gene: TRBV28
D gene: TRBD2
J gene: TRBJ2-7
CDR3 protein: CASSLLGLADHYEQYF
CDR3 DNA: TGTGCCAGCAGTTTATTGGGGCTAGCGGACCACTACGAGCAGTACTTC

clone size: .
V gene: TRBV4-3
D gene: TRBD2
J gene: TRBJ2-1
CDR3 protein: CASSQEVAGYNEQFF
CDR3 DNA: TGCGCCAGCAGCCAAGAGGTAGCGGGATACAATGAGCAGTTCTTC

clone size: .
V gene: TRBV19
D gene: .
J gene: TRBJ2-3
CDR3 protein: CASSIGRGTDTQYF
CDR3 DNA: TGTGCCAGTAGTATAGGGCGGGGCACAGATACGCAGTATTTT

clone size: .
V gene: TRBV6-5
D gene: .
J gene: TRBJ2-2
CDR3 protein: CASSYRDGGELFF
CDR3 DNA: TGTGCCAGCAGTTACAGGGATGGCGGGGAGCTGTTTTTT

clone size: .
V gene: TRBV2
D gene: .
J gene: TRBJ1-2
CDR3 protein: CASSPDSANGANYGYTF
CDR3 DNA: TGTGCCAGCAGTCCGGACAGCGCTAATGGGGCTAACTATGGCTACACCTTC

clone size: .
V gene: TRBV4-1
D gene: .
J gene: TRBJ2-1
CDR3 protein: CASSQVWRGNEQFF
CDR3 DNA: TGCGCCAGCAGCCAAGTTTGGAGGGGTAATGAGCAGTTCTTC

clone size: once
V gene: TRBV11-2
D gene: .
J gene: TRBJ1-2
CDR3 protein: CASSLVTVASNYGYTF
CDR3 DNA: TGTGCCAGCAGCTTAGTCACAGTTGCTTCCAACTATGGCTACACCTTC

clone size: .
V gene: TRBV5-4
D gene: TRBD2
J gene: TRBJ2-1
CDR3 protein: CASSPSGGRDEQFF
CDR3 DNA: TGTGCCAGCAGCCCTAGCGGGGGGAGAGATGAGCAGTTCTTC

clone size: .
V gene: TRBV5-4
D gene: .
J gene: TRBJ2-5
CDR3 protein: CASGVRDWGTQYF
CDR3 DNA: TGTGCCAGCGGTGTCAGGGATTGGGGGACCCAGTACTTC

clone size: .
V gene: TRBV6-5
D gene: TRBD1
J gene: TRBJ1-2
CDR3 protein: CASRTSGTDYGYTF
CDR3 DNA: TGTGCCAGCAGAACATCCGGGACAGACTATGGCTACACCTTC

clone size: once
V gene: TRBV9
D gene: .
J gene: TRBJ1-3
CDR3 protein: CASSKAGSSVGNTIYF
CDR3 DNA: TGTGCCAGCAGCAAAGCGGGTTCCTCGGTTGGAAACACCATATATTTT

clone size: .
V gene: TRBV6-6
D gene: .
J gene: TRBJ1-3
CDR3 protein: CASSQRGLGDTIYF
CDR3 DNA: TGTGCCAGCAGCCAGAGGGGTCTTGGGGACACCATATATTTT

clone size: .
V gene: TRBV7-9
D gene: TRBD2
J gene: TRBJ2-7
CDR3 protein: CASSLARGLAGEQYF
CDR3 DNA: TGTGCCAGCAGCTTAGCGCGGGGACTAGCGGGCGAGCAGTACTTC

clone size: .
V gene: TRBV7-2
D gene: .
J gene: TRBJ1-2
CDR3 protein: CASSVVLTGAGYGYTF
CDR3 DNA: TGTGCCAGCAGCGTAGTACTTACAGGCGCCGGTTATGGCTACACCTTC

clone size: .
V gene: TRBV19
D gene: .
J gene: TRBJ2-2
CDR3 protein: CASSIWGPLAGELFF
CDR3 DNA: TGTGCCAGTAGTATTTGGGGGCCCTTGGCCGGGGAGCTGTTTTTT

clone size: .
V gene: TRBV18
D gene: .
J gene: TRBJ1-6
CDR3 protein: CASSPENSPLHF
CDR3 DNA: TGTGCCAGCTCACCCGAGAATTCACCCCTCCACTTT

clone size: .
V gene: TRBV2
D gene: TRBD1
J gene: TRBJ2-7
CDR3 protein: CASSGQESSYEQYF
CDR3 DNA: TGTGCCAGCAGCGGACAGGAATCCTCCTACGAGCAGTACTTC

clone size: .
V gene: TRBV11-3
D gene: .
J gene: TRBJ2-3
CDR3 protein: CASSSAGTTDTQYF
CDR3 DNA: TGTGCCAGCAGCTCCGCGGGAACCACAGATACGCAGTATTTT

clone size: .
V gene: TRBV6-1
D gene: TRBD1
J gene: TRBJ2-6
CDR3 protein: CASSEARRDRGRDDRLSGANVLTF
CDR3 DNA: TGTGCCAGCAGTGAAGCCCGACGGGACAGGGGCCGCGACGACCGACTCTCTGGGGCCAACGTCCTGACTTTC

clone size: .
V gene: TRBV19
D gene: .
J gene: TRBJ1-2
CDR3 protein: CASSIIVPREATF
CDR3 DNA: TGTGCCAGTAGTATTATAGTACCGCGAGAGGCCACCTTC

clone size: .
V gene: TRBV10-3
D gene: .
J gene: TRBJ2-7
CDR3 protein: CASEGQGRQEQYF
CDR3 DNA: TGTGCCTCCGAGGGGCAGGGGCGGCAAGAGCAGTACTTC

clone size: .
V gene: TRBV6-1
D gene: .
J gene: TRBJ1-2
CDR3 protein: CASSEDFAVGRGVSGGYTF
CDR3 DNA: TGTGCCAGCAGTGAAGATTTTGCCGTGGGTCGCGGGGTGTCGGGCGGCTACACCTTC

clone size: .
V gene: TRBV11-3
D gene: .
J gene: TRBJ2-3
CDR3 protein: CASSLEGRTDTQYF
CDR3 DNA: TGTGCCAGCAGCCTGGAGGGGAGGACAGATACGCAGTATTTT

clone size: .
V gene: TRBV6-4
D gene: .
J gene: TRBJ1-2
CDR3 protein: CASSDPVLGYTF
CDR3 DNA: TGTGCCAGCAGTGACCCTGTCCTTGGCTACACCTTC

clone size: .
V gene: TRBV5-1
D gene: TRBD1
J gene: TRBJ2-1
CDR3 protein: CASSFRDRGLSNEQFF
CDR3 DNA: TGCGCCAGCAGCTTTAGGGACAGGGGCCTTTCCAATGAGCAGTTCTTC